This T cell receptor beta chain was captured in a study of CD8+ T cells in alopecia areata. Turning to the study itself: Female C3H/HeJ mice aged roughly 6-11 weeks received skin from spontaneously alopecic C3H/HeJ graft donors aged roughly 6-12 months.

To note about this clone: Germline and genes: mouse. The read ends 4 residues early relative to the CDR3; the germline J gene fills the gap.

Sequencing relied on a cDNA template that was reverse transcribed from extracted RNA. Some clones are missing from TCRdb's copy, which holds only in-frame ones; the method was immunoSEQ multiplex PCR. This sample comprises over 100,000 clones, none seen once only. The CDR3 runs to 14 residues. The junction had 3 bases not matched to a gene; V was cut back by 6 bases and J by 2 bases. Germline CDR1 and CDR2: NSQYPW and LRSPGD (reference sequence). The origin of this receptor is a C3H/HeJ mouse with alopecia areata. The MHC haplotype recorded for the strain is H2-k. The gene calls are TRBV1 and TRBJ2-3; 9 nucleotides line up with TRBD2. Sequencing was done on a sample of lesional skin. The CDR3 reads CTCRDWGDAETLYF. The CDR3 DNA, read in part, is TGCACCTGCAGGGACTGGGGTGATGCAGAA.